This T cell receptor beta chain was captured by sequencing in a study of CD8 T cells in Susac syndrome. Points from the study as a whole: The study's TCR sequencing and HLA analysis covered a relatively small number of individuals, and the study acknowledged this.

Per germline, CDR1 MNHEY and CDR2 SMNVEV (reference sequence). The CDR3 covers 15 residues. V was shortened by 5 bases and J by 6 bases, with 17 bases between the two germline ends. Of note for this clonotype: Its antigen is still unknown.

The Susac syndrome patients fit the recently defined diagnostic criteria for definite or probable disease. While CD8+ and CD4+ T cells were isolated negatively, TEMRA cells were enriched by FACS. The RNA input was about 0.45 to 1 ug, and it was reverse transcribed with random hexamers. TCRdb passed the immunoSEQ multiplex PCR reads through MiXCR, listing each CDR3 protein once. The data hold 240,000 or so distinct CDR3 sequences, with 90% to 97% observed a single time. The TCR was taken from a human donor with Susac syndrome. The sequenced material came from CD4+ T cells from PBMCs. The chain is built from TRBV27 and TRBJ1-5; D possibly corresponds to TRBD1 (5 bases). CDR3 in DNA: TGTGCCAGCAGTCCTACATTGACAGATAGTCAGCCCCAGCATTTT. Residues: CASSPTLTDSQPQHF.